These 7 T cell receptor beta chains share one sample of origin, sequenced in a study of cytomegalovirus exposure and HLA in healthy donors. It was with 60 Vbeta and 13 Jbeta primers that the PCR ran. The repertoire was sequenced with immunoSEQ multiplex PCR; TCRdb's copy has only in-frame clones and lacks some. The sample has 150,000 or so clones, around 74% seen once. Specimen: PBMCs. The receptor source for this set is a man between 18 and 29 years old in good health and CMV-seropositive.

The V call is TRBV11-1, the J call TRBJ2-7, with D perhaps matching TRBD1 (5 bases). The CDR3 is made up of 16 amino acids. In germline, CDR1 is SGHAT, CDR2 FQDESV (reference sequence). Between the trimmed V and J ends, which lost 3 bases and 1 base, there was a span of 16 bases. This CDR3 is CASSLGRQLVSYEQYF. The CDR3 coding sequence is TGTGCCAGCAGCTTGGGAAGACAGCTTGTGTCCTACGAGCAGTACTTC.

The chain uses TRBV7-9 and TRBJ2-7, with 7 bases aligning to TRBD1. Germline V gene sequence: CDR1 SEHNR, CDR2 FQNEAQ (reference sequence). V was pared by 4 bases and J by 4 bases, with 1 base of the junction left unmatched. The CDR3 is 12 amino acids. CDR3 sequence: CASSWDRYEQYF. In DNA, the CDR3 is TGTGCCAGCAGCTGGGACAGATACGAGCAGTACTTC.

The chain joins TRBV7-3 to TRBJ2-1; weak D call: TRBD2 (5 bases). Germline CDR1 is SGHTA and CDR2 is FQGTGA. Between the trimmed V and J ends, which lost 5 bases and 5 bases, there was a span of 22 bases. The CDR3 has 17 residues. Here the CDR3 reads CASSPRQKSGYNNEQFF. The CDR3 DNA follows: TGTGCCAGCAGCCCCCGGCAGAAATCGGGGTACAACAATGAGCAGTTCTTC.

The chain links TRBV7-9 to TRBJ2-7; D uncertain. Per germline, CDR1 SEHNR and CDR2 FQNEAQ (reference sequence). V lost 6 bases to trimming and J lost 4 bases, with 10 bases between them. This CDR3 is 12 amino acids long. The CDR3 loop is CASRNLTYEQYF. The DNA of the CDR3 is TGTGCCAGCAGGAATCTAACTTACGAGCAGTACTTC. Full variable domain (rest looked up from reference TRBV7-9 and TRBJ2-7): DTGVSQNPRHKITKRGQNVTFRCDPISEHNRLYWYRQTLGQGPEFLTYFQNEAQLEKSRLLSDRFSAERPKGSFSTLEIQRTEQGDSAMYLCASRNLTYEQYFGPGTRLTVT.

This clone was recorded only once. This chain joins TRBV5-1 and TRBJ1-5; 9 positions match TRBD1. Germline CDR1 is SGHRS and CDR2 is YFSETQ. The CDR3 is 15 amino acids. Unmatched junction bases numbered 5, after V lost 4 bases and J lost 3 bases. The CDR3 sequence is CASSLQGADNQPQHF. The CDR3 DNA reads TGCGCCAGCAGCCTACAGGGGGCTGACAATCAGCCCCAGCATTTT.

The V and J genes are TRBV6-5 and TRBJ1-2, with a weak D call TRBD1 (5 bases). The germline gives CDR1 MNHEY, CDR2 SVGAGI. Deletions cut 4 bases from V and 7 bases from J, with 16 bases between. The CDR3 contains 14 residues. The CDR3 spells CASSSGGGFRGYTF. The CDR3 DNA sequence: TGTGCCAGCAGTTCTGGGGGGGGTTTCCGTGGCTACACCTTC.

V is TRBV10-3 and J is TRBJ2-1; weak D call: TRBD2 (5 bases). This CDR3 spans 11 amino acids. Trimming stripped 6 bases from V and 9 bases from J, with 9 bases between. CDR1 is ENHRY and CDR2 is SYGVKD in the germline V gene. CDR3: CAIRRDSEQFF. The CDR3 bases are TGTGCCATCAGGAGGGATAGTGAGCAGTTCTTC.